The TCR beta chain under discussion was sequenced for a study of blood T cell repertoires in COVID-19. Across the study: Material from acute and convalescent COVID-19 was sourced from the United States, Italy and Spain.

The CDR3 covers 12 residues. V lost 4 bases and J 0 bases, leaving 4 bases between the germline ends. Germline V gene sequence: CDR1 SGHRS, CDR2 YFSETQ. This clone was seen only a few times. Sequenced by immunoSEQ multiplex PCR; TCRdb stores in-frame clones only, minus some. The sample includes around 69,000 clones, 65% to 90% of them seen just once. The V gene is TRBV5-1, the J gene TRBJ2-5; D is unresolved. The sequencing sample was made of peripheral blood. The receptor's source is a man aged 50 or older with acute or convalescent COVID-19. The CDR3, as DNA: TGCGCCAGCAGCCCGTACCAAGAGACCCAGTACTTC. Its protein is CASSPYQETQYF.